A selection of T cell receptor beta chains follows, all from one sample in a study of cytomegalovirus exposure and HLA in healthy donors. TCRdb's copy holds only in-frame clones and misses some; the assay was immunoSEQ multiplex PCR. The repertoire holds 120,000 to 150,000 clones, with approximately 70% as singletons. Sequences were obtained from PBMCs. The receptors stem from a woman in her thirties in good health and CMV-seronegative. The CDR3 runs from the conserved cysteine through the conserved F or W.

v_gene: TRBV2
CDR3aa: CASSTQDGFTGELFF

v_gene: TRBV19
CDR3aa: CASSLRSTGTGGLNEQFF

v_gene: TRBV7-6
CDR3aa: CASSYGQGESPLHF

v_gene: TRBV5-1
CDR3aa: CASSLSAVNTGELFF

v_gene: TRBV10-3
CDR3aa: CAISGPQGGYTF

v_gene: TRBV7-8
CDR3aa: CASSLAAGALNEQFF

v_gene: TRBV4-2
CDR3aa: CASSQLAASGAGTDTQYF

v_gene: TRBV28
CDR3aa: CASSFTGDGYTF

v_gene: TRBV5-5
CDR3aa: CASSTPRGNEQFF

v_gene: TRBV6-5
CDR3aa: CASSSRHSSYNEQFF

v_gene: TRBV30
CDR3aa: CAWSPGLADNEQFF

v_gene: TRBV9
CDR3aa: CASSDSNAGNTIYF

v_gene: TRBV6-4
CDR3aa: CASSREENTGELFF

v_gene: TRBV5-6
CDR3aa: CASIFFGLDSETQYF

v_gene: TRBV27
CDR3aa: CASSFLPQETQYF

v_gene: TRBV21-1
CDR3aa: CASSKGRGRDGELFF

v_gene: TRBV7-7
CDR3aa: CASSFGTGSYEQFF

v_gene: TRBV2
CDR3aa: CASSVGGAVTEAFF

v_gene: TRBV27
CDR3aa: CASKRQGVTNEKLFF

v_gene: TRBV7-8
CDR3aa: CASSLVAREGNQETQYF

v_gene: TRBV7-3
CDR3aa: CASSYSGGADTQYF

v_gene: TRBV2
CDR3aa: CASGGQIQETQYF

v_gene: TRBV9
CDR3aa: CASSVEDSANQPQHF

v_gene: TRBV6-1
CDR3aa: CASIQNTEAFF

v_gene: TRBV5-4
CDR3aa: CASSSRQGWETQYF

v_gene: TRBV19
CDR3aa: CASSTPRGGYTF

v_gene: TRBV6-5
CDR3aa: CASSLRLAGGTDTQYF

v_gene: TRBV11-2
CDR3aa: CASSLGFLAGHTDTQYF

v_gene: TRBV2
CDR3aa: CASTPQLNTGELFF

v_gene: TRBV10-3
CDR3aa: CAITSEGRVNTEAFF

v_gene: TRBV7-3
CDR3aa: CASSLEGDPTGGWYTGELFF

v_gene: TRBV10-3
CDR3aa: CAISDEMAANTEAFF

v_gene: TRBV5-1
CDR3aa: CASSFQGVGEQFF

v_gene: TRBV14
CDR3aa: CASSQEGSGGAYNEQFF

v_gene: TRBV25-1
CDR3aa: CASSDDRGYLFF

v_gene: TRBV5-1
CDR3aa: CASSLVASGGNTQYF

v_gene: TRBV25-1
CDR3aa: CASSEFRGWEQFF